The 8 T cell receptor beta chains given below trace back to one sample, sequenced in a study of CD8+CD57+ T cells in acquired aplastic anemia. Genomic DNA, serving as template, underwent TCR beta VDJ and CDR3 profiling. TCRdb itself ran the reads through MiXCR, one entry per CDR3 protein. The sample comprises fewer than 150,000 distinct CDR3 sequences, 48% of which are singletons, and under 3% rests with the top ten. Input material: sorted CD4+, CD8+, or CD8+CD57+ T cells (not recorded which) from PBMCs. These receptor sequences come from a human donor in good health, serving as a control.

The J gene is TRBJ2-2, the V gene TRBV20-1, with 11 bases lining up with TRBD2. V was clipped by 6 bases and J by 8 bases; unmatched bases: 11. Per germline, CDR1 DFQATT and CDR2 SNEGSKA (reference sequence). The CDR3 totals 15 residues. CDR3 residues: CSASALAGALGELFF. CDR3 DNA: TGCAGTGCGTCTGCACTAGCGGGGGCTTTGGGGGAGCTGTTTTTT.

This clonotype was seen once. The J gene is TRBJ2-7, the V gene TRBV12-3 or TRBV12-4; D may match TRBD1 or TRBD2 (5 bases each). V was pared by 6 bases and J by 3 bases, with 15 bases between. This CDR3 is 14 amino acids long. As DNA, the CDR3 is TGTGCCAGCAGGGTGGGGACCCCTTTCTACGAGCAGTACTTC. Amino acids: CASRVGTPFYEQYF.

This rearrangement joins TRBV7-2 to TRBJ2-5; D remains unclear. This CDR3 has 12 residues. V gave up 8 bases and J gave up 7 bases, with 14 bases separating them. Germline V gene data show CDR1 as SGHTA and CDR2 as FQGNSA. CDR3 coding DNA: TGTGCCAGCGGCTCGAACCCGGGGACCCAGTACTTC. It codes for CASGSNPGTQYF. Full variable domain (missing parts from reference TRBV7-2 and TRBJ2-5): GAGVSQSPSNKVTEKGKDVELRCDPISGHTALYWYRQSLGQGLEFLIYFQGNSAPDKSGLPSDRFSAERTGGSVSTLTIQRTQQEDSAVYLCASGSNPGTQYFGPGTRLLVL.

This clonotype came up many times. The limits of the CDR3 on the DNA are not certain, so only TCRdb's listed CDR3 is given. V gene TRBV12-3 or TRBV12-4 combines with J gene TRBJ2-3. The CDR3 spans 15 amino acids, including both terminal residues. CDR3 in amino acids: CASSSSGLKTDTQYF.

The chain links TRBV29-1 to TRBJ1-1; possible D gene TRBD1, 5 bases. From germline, CDR1 is SQVTM and CDR2 ANQGSEA. The CDR3 length is 15 residues. V was clipped by 4 bases and J by 5 bases, with 20 bases between them. The CDR3 spells CSVAQVSLGGTEAFF. The CDR3 coding sequence is TGCAGCGTTGCCCAGGTATCCCTTGGGGGGACTGAAGCTTTCTTT. The variable domain in full, with the rest retrieved from reference TRBV29-1 and TRBJ1-1, is SAVISQKPSRDICQRGTSLTIQCQVDSQVTMMFWYRQQPGQSLTLIATANQGSEATYESGFVIDKFPISRPNLTFSTLTVSNMSPEDSSIYLCSVAQVSLGGTEAFFGQGTRLTVV.

This chain connects TRBV19 to TRBJ2-2; perhaps TRBD2 as D (5 bases). Germline lookup yields CDR1 LNHDA and CDR2 SQIVND (reference sequence). The length of the CDR3 is 15 residues. Deletions cut 8 bases from V and 1 base from J, with 14 bases between. The CDR3 sequence: CASSLFAGNTGELFF. The DNA of the CDR3 is TGTGCCAGTTCCCTCTTCGCGGGGAACACCGGGGAGCTGTTTTTT.

The chain combines TRBV20-1 with TRBJ2-7, with 9 bases identical to TRBD1. The CDR3 sequence is 13 residues long. J lost 5 bases, V lost 6 bases, and 8 bases had no gene match. Germline lookup yields CDR1 DFQATT and CDR2 SNEGSKA (reference sequence). CDR3 coding DNA: TGCAGTGCCCTGGACAGGGGAATGGACGAGCAGTACTTC. Translation: CSALDRGMDEQYF.

The V gene is TRBV29-1, the J gene TRBJ2-7, with 9 positions matching TRBD1. J gave up 4 bases and V 5 bases, and 3 bases lay outside the gene matches. This CDR3 has 12 amino acids. Germline lookup yields CDR1 SQVTM and CDR2 ANQGSEA. CDR3: CSVPGQGYEQYF. The CDR3 DNA reads as TGCAGCGTTCCGGGACAGGGTTACGAGCAGTACTTC.